This paragraph reports one T cell receptor beta chain. Several immunoSEQ plates held equal portions of the genomic DNA taken from each subset. Profiled with immunoSEQ multiplex PCR; TCRdb holds only in-frame clones, not every one. This table holds roughly 2,500,000 clones, 93% found once. The sample belongs to a study of shared clonotypes between healthy human individuals. Background on the study: Contributing individuals were a couple of females and a few males aged 18 to 49.

From germline, CDR1 is SGHNT and CDR2 YENEEA. With V trimmed by 5 bases and J by 10 bases, 8 bases remained unmatched. The CDR3 spans 15 residues. The V gene is TRBV11-3, the J gene TRBJ2-1; 13 positions match TRBD2. Sample: naive CD4+ T cells from PBMCs. Subset described: CD45RA+ positively selected. This receptor was identified in a man in his late teens or twenties in good health. Some clones in this sample may be carry-over from other donors' samples. CDR3 residues: CASSPGLAGVNEQFF. The CDR3 DNA is TGTGCCAGCAGCCCCGGACTAGCGGGAGTTAACGAGCAGTTCTTC. Complete variable domain (other parts from reference TRBV11-3 and TRBJ2-1): EAGVVQSPRYKIIEKKQPVAFWCNPISGHNTLYWYLQNLGQGPELLIRYENEEAVDDSQLPKDRFSAERLKGVDSTLKIQPAELGDSAVYLCASSPGLAGVNEQFFGPGTRLTVL.